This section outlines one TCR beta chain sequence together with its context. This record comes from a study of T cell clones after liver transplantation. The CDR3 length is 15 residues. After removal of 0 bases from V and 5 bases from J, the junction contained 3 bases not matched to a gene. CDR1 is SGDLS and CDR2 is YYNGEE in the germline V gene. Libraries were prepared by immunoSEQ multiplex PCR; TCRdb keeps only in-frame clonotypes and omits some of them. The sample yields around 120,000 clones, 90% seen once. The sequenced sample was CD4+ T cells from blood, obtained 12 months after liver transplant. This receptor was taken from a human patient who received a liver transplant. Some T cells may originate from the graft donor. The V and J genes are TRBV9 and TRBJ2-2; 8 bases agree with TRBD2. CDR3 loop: CASSVVSGTTGELFF. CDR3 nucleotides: TGTGCCAGCAGCGTAGTTAGCGGGACGACCGGGGAGCTGTTTTTT.